Detailed here is one TCR beta chain. Antigen specificity is unknown. Systemic immunosuppression or a history of autoimmune disease excluded patients. This CDR3 spans 15 amino acids. Germline assignment: CDR1 SGHRS and CDR2 YFSETQ. V lost 4 bases to trimming and J lost 4 bases; unmatched junction nucleotides: 6. This specimen comes from a study of OX40 agonist ivuxolimab in advanced cancers. Study-wide results and limits: Still undetermined is the antigen specificity of the expanded peripheral T cells. Expanded clones were, on average, more numerous among CD8+ T cells than CD4+.

The data were produced by immunoSEQ multiplex PCR, yet TCRdb's version contains in-frame clones alone and is incomplete. The table has about 60,000 clones, 75% to 85% seen once. This specimen consisted of CD4+ or CD8+ T cells sorted from blood, obtained in a trial of the OX40 agonist ivuxolimab. The receptor's source is an adult with an advanced solid tumor such as melanoma, head and neck, liver or kidney cancer. The chain combines TRBV5-1 with TRBJ1-4; 8 bases align to TRBD1. The CDR3 region is CASSPWTGFNEKLFF. The CDR3 nucleotides are TGCGCCAGCAGCCCCTGGACAGGGTTTAATGAAAAACTGTTTTTT.